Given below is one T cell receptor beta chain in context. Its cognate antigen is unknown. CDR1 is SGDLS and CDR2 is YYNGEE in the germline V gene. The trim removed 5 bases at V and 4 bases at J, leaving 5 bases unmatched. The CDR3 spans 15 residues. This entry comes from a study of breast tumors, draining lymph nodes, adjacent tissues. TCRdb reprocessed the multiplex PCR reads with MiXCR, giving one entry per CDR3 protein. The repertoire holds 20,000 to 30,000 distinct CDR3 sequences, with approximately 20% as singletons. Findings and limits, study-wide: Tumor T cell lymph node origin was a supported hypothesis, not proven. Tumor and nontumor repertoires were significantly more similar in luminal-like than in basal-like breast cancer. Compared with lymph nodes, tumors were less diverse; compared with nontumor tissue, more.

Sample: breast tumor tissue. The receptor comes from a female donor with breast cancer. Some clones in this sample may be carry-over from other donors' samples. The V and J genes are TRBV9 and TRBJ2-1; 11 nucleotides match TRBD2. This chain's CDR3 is CASSSGGASYNEQFF. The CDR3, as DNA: TGTGCCAGCAGTAGCGGGGGGGCTTCTTACAATGAGCAGTTCTTC.